This T cell receptor beta chain derives from a study of control samples from healthy donors and cancer patients. Germline V gene sequence: CDR1 SGHTA, CDR2 FQGTGA. This CDR3 contains 14 residues. Trimming took 5 bases from V and 0 from J, leaving 10 bases between them. This clone was observed once. Generated by immunoSEQ multiplex PCR, the TCRdb table keeps only in-frame clones and is missing some. The sample yields some 96,000 clones, roughly 87% seen once. The rearrangement joins TRBV7-3 to TRBJ1-1; D not resolved. This clonotype was obtained from a woman aged 45 to 65 in good health. Sequencing was done on a sample of blood. CDR3 nucleotide sequence: TGTGCCAGCAGCCTGCAATCCATGAACACTGAAGCTTTCTTT. Residues: CASSLQSMNTEAFF.